The T cell receptor (beta chain) under discussion was sequenced for a study of blood T cell repertoires in COVID-19. The CDR3 extends over 16 amino acids. Germline loops: CDR1 ENHRY, CDR2 SYGVKD. Unmatched junction bases numbered 7, after V lost 4 bases and J lost 2 bases. Generated by immunoSEQ multiplex PCR, the TCRdb table keeps only in-frame clones and is missing some. Of over 140,000 clones listed, roughly 80% are singletons. This clonotype originated in a woman aged 55-70 years with acute or convalescent COVID-19. This chain joins TRBV10-3 and TRBJ1-3; 8 bases map to TRBD1. The sample was peripheral blood. Here the CDR3 reads CAISAFLQGAGNTIYF. The CDR3 DNA is TGTGCCATCAGTGCCTTTTTACAGGGGGCTGGAAACACCATATATTTT.